The 20 T cell receptor beta chains given below trace back to one sample, sequenced in a study of human T cells and chemical hapten exposure. Specified time point: patch test 1, 2 weeks after DPC sensitization. Documented treatment: therapeutic diphenylcyclopropenone sensitization with weekly scalp DPC. TCRdb re-analysed the RACE reads in MiXCR, keeping a single row per CDR3 protein. The sample records about 340,000 distinct CDR3 sequences, 5.5% to 8% being singletons. Sequenced here: whole blood, sampled in connection with sensitization to the hapten diphenylcyclopropenone (DPC). These receptors all come from a woman aged 18-35 years with alopecia areata. Some clones in this sample may be carry-over from other donors' samples.

The chain joins TRBV13 to TRBJ2-3; a possible D gene is TRBD2 (6 bases). The V gene lost 5 bases and the J gene lost 2 bases, with 17 bases spanning the gap. The germline gives CDR1 PRHDT, CDR2 FYEKMQ (reference sequence). The CDR3 covers 16 residues. CDR3 sequence (DNA): TGTGCCAGCAGCGCTACGTTCCGGGGGTCCACAGATACGCAGTATTTT. It encodes CASSATFRGSTDTQYF.

The CDR3 is CASSYGDRTDEKLFF. In nucleotides, the CDR3 is TGTGCCAGCAGTTACGGAGACAGGACCGATGAAAAACTGTTTTTT. The genes are TRBV6-5 and TRBJ1-4; D may be TRBD1 (6 bases). This CDR3 contains 15 residues. Germline V CDR1 and CDR2: MNHEY, SVGAGI. The ends were cut back, 2 bases at V and 6 bases at J, with 13 bases in the middle.

This clonotype was observed a handful of times. The rearrangement uses TRBV7-2 and TRBJ2-1; D is perhaps TRBD2 (5 bases). The germline CDR1 and CDR2 sequences are SGHTA and FQGNSA. The CDR3 covers 12 residues. Trimming stripped 3 bases from V and 6 bases from J, with 6 bases between. CDR3 in DNA: TGTGCCAGCAGCTTGGGGAGCAATGAGCAGTTCTTC. Translating it yields CASSLGSNEQFF.

V usage is TRBV12-5 and J usage is TRBJ1-1, with D uncertain. Germline values: CDR1 LGHNT, CDR2 FRNRAP. V shed 1 base and J shed 3 bases, with 9 bases lying between them. The CDR3 length is 14 residues. In nucleotides, the CDR3 is TGTGCTAGTGGTTTGGCGGGTTTGGACACTGAAGCTTTCTTT. Its protein product is CASGLAGLDTEAFF.

This clonotype was seen a handful of times. The gene calls are TRBV6-5 and TRBJ2-5; D possibly uses TRBD1 or TRBD2 (6 bases each). The length of the CDR3 is 15 residues. CDR1 is MNHEY, CDR2 SVGAGI, per germline. V was shortened by 0 bases and J by 4 bases, with 12 bases between the two germline ends. Here the CDR3 reads CASSYSQGRRETQYF. CDR3 DNA: TGTGCCAGCAGTTACTCCCAGGGGAGGAGAGAGACCCAGTACTTC.

The rearrangement uses TRBV20-1 and TRBJ1-1, with 9 bases aligning to TRBD1. V lost 0 bases, J lost 4 bases, and 6 bases stayed unmatched. The germline gives CDR1 DFQATT, CDR2 SNEGSKA (reference sequence). The CDR3 has 15 residues. The CDR3 sequence is CSARDRTGASTEAFF. In DNA form, the CDR3 reads TGCAGTGCTAGAGATCGGACAGGGGCGTCCACTGAAGCTTTCTTT.

This clonotype was counted many times. The genes are TRBV11-2 and TRBJ1-1, with 8 bases aligning to TRBD1. The junction had 3 bases not matched to a gene; V was cut back by 6 bases and J by 3 bases. The CDR3 covers 13 residues. The germline V gene has CDR1 SGHAT and CDR2 FQNNGV. The CDR3: CASSRQGYTEAFF. DNA for the CDR3: TGTGCCAGCAGTAGACAGGGGTACACTGAAGCTTTCTTT.

This chain uses TRBV12-5 with TRBJ2-3, with 11 positions matching TRBD2. This CDR3 is built from 19 residues. Trimming at V came to 0 bases and at J to 0 bases, leaving 8 bases not matched to a gene. The germline CDR1 and CDR2 sequences are LGHNT and FRNRAP. CDR3 sequence: CASGLVVSGGGTSTDTQYF. The CDR3 region has the DNA TGTGCTAGTGGTTTGGTAGTTAGCGGGGGGGGAACAAGCACAGATACGCAGTATTTT.

The rearrangement links TRBV7-2 to TRBJ1-6; D possibly corresponds to TRBD1 (5 bases). V lost 1 base and J lost 10, with 11 bases in between. The CDR3 sequence is 14 residues long. Looked up from germline, CDR1 is SGHTA and CDR2 is FQGNSA. This chain's CDR3 is CASSLVGRDSPLHF. CDR3 DNA: TGTGCCAGCAGCTTAGTAGGCAGGGACTCACCCCTCCACTTT.

This clonotype occurred a few times. The rearrangement uses TRBV5-6 and TRBJ1-6; D perhaps matches TRBD1 (5 bases). With 4 bases removed from V and 0 bases from J, the gap between germline ends came to 11 bases. CDR1 and CDR2 from the germline V gene are SGHDT and YYEEEE. CDR3 length: 16 amino acids. In nucleotides, the CDR3 is TGTGCCAGCAGCGCAGGACACCGCTCCTATAATTCACCCCTCCACTTT. Residues: CASSAGHRSYNSPLHF.

This clonotype was seen many times. The chain joins TRBV2 to TRBJ1-2; unclear D gene. Trimming cost V 5 bases and J 2 bases, with 9 bases left between them. The CDR3 sequence is 13 residues long. Germline V gene sequence: CDR1 SNHLY, CDR2 FYNNEI. This CDR3 reads CASSWEGNYGYTF. The CDR3 coding sequence is TGTGCCAGCAGTTGGGAGGGAAACTATGGCTACACCTTC.

Many counts were recorded for this clonotype. V usage is TRBV12-3 or TRBV12-4 and J usage is TRBJ2-6; D is unclear. Trimming removed 3 bases from V and 2 bases from J, with 8 bases in between. There are 15 residues in the CDR3. The CDR3 coding sequence is TGTGCCAGCAGTTTCGTGGGGACTGGGGCCAACGTCCTGACTTTC. The encoded protein is CASSFVGTGANVLTF.

The rearrangement joins TRBV6-5 to TRBJ1-6, with D maybe TRBD1 (6 bases). Germline-derived CDR1 and CDR2 are MNHEY and SVGAGI. This CDR3 is 17 amino acids long. The V end was cut by 5 bases, the J end by 8 bases, with 22 bases between. The CDR3 coding sequence is TGTGCCAGCAGTAGCCTCATTGAAACAGGGCTTGATTCACCCCTCCACTTT. It translates to CASSSLIETGLDSPLHF.

The gene calls are TRBV7-2 and TRBJ2-3; possible D gene TRBD1, 5 bases. From germline, CDR1 is SGHTA and CDR2 FQGNSA. The V end lost 1 base, the J end lost 4 bases, and 9 bases lay between the germline ends. The CDR3 extends over 14 amino acids. Here the CDR3 reads CASSLDTGSDTQYF. In nucleotides, the CDR3 is TGTGCCAGCAGCTTAGACACAGGATCAGATACGCAGTATTTT.

There are a few counts of this clonotype. CDR3 sequence: CSVEDEQGDNYGYTF. The CDR3 nucleotides read TGCAGCGTTGAAGATGAACAGGGCGACAACTATGGCTACACCTTC. This chain joins TRBV29-1 and TRBJ1-2; tentative D call: TRBD1 (6 bases). CDR1 is SQVTM and CDR2 is ANQGSEA in the germline V gene. The length of the CDR3 is 15 residues. Trimming removed 0 bases at V and 2 bases at J, with 13 bases between.

At least ten counts were recorded for this clonotype. This sequence joins TRBV28 and TRBJ2-7, with TRBD1 matching 7 bases. This CDR3 has 13 amino acids. The V and J ends lost 5 bases and 1 base, in that order; junction bases with no gene match: 2. Germline values: CDR1 MDHEN, CDR2 SYDVKM. This chain's CDR3 is CASSRGQSYEQYF. As DNA, the CDR3 is TGTGCCAGCAGTAGGGGACAGTCCTACGAGCAGTACTTC.

This chain connects TRBV6-5 to TRBJ1-5; perhaps TRBD1 as D (5 bases). This CDR3 region has 13 residues. Looked up from germline, CDR1 is MNHEY and CDR2 is SVGAGI. V lost 2 bases and J 7 bases, leaving 9 bases between the germline ends. For the CDR3, the DNA is TGTGCCAGCAGTTACATGCGGGGCCAGCCCCAGCATTTT. Its protein is CASSYMRGQPQHF.

By share of the sample, this clonotype is large. The genes are TRBV27 and TRBJ2-1; TRBD2 matches 9 bases. The V segment lost 2 bases and the J segment 6 bases; nucleotides outside the gene matches: 8. CDR1 is MNHEY, CDR2 SMNVEV, per germline (reference sequence). This CDR3 spans 16 amino acids. As DNA, the CDR3 is TGTGCCAGCAGTTTAGGAAGCGGGGGGACCCGCAATGAGCAGTTCTTC. This codes for CASSLGSGGTRNEQFF.

This clonotype showed up just a few times. V is TRBV12-3 or TRBV12-4 and J is TRBJ2-1, with 8 bases identical to TRBD2. CDR3 length: 14 residues. J lost 6 bases, V lost 4 bases, and 5 bases had no gene match. The CDR3 region is CASSSSGTSNEQFF. DNA for the CDR3: TGTGCCAGCAGTTCGTCCGGGACTAGCAATGAGCAGTTCTTC.

The rearrangement links TRBV2 to TRBJ1-3; 7 nucleotides line up with TRBD1. The CDR3 has 13 amino acids. CDR1 SNHLY and CDR2 FYNNEI come from the germline V gene. The J segment lost 4 bases and the V segment lost 6 bases, leaving 3 bases of the junction unmatched. CDR3 bases: TGTGCCAGCAGACAGGGGCTCGGAAACACCATATATTTT. Translating gives CASRQGLGNTIYF.